The entry below describes one TCR beta chain. Its antigen is unidentified. The data were obtained in a study of CD4 T cells in relation to SARS-CoV-2 and coronaviruses. The CDR3 consists of 17 residues. V was cut by 1 base and J by 0 bases, with 10 bases left in between. The germline gives CDR1 LNHDA, CDR2 SQIVND (reference sequence). The study, taken as a whole, reports: Pre-pandemic and post-infection samples never came from the same donor.

Unexposed donor CD4+ T cells date from about 2011-2018, before the COVID-19 pandemic. After about 10 days of culture, CD4+ T cells were isolated. Here immunoSEQ multiplex PCR was the method, and the copy in TCRdb shows in-frame clones only, minus some. The sample lists about 22,000 clones, 60% to 85% occurring once. Sequenced input: CD4+ T cells from PBMCs, cultured in vitro. The chain joins TRBV19 to TRBJ2-6; D possibly corresponds to TRBD1 (5 bases). This clonotype was obtained from a human donor in good health. DNA of the CDR3: TGTGCCAGTAGTATAGTCCAGGGAAACTCTGGGGCCAACGTCCTGACTTTC. This translates into CASSIVQGNSGANVLTF.